This is a list of T cell receptor beta chains from one sample in a study of T cells after yellow fever vaccination. Via MiXCR, TCRdb re-called the 5' RACE reads, giving one row per CDR3 protein. Of 500,000 to 700,000 distinct CDR3 sequences detected, about 19% appear once; the ten largest clones hold roughly an eighth. The sequencing here drew on PBMCs, taken 15 days after the yellow fever booster vaccination. These TCRs come from a man aged 25 to 45 who received the YFV17D yellow fever vaccine. Each CDR3 is given with its conserved first and last residue. Fields, in order: clone size, V gene, D gene, J gene, CDR3 protein, CDR3 DNA. The D gene is left open where the match is weak. Only some rows state a clone size, as once, few, many or a class for expanded clones.

>few|TRBV12-3/TRBV12-4|NA|TRBJ2-3
CASSFGGRETDTQYF
TGTGCCAGCAGTTTTGGGGGCAGGGAGACAGATACGCAGTATTTT
>NA|TRBV6-5|TRBD2|TRBJ2-7
CASSYSLAGGEQYF
TGTGCCAGCAGTTACTCTCTAGCGGGAGGAGAGCAGTACTTC
>few|TRBV12-3/TRBV12-4|TRBD1|TRBJ1-4
CASSGTALFF
TGTGCCAGCAGTGGGACAGCACTGTTTTTT
>NA|TRBV20-1|NA|TRBJ2-5
CSASLGRGETQYF
TGCAGTGCTTCCTTGGGCCGGGGAGAGACCCAGTACTTC
>few|TRBV10-2|TRBD1|TRBJ1-5
CASHESGQNSNQPQHF
TGCGCCAGCCACGAATCGGGACAGAATAGCAATCAGCCCCAGCATTTT
>few|TRBV5-6|TRBD2|TRBJ2-1
CASSLPTSGMLREQFF
TGTGCCAGCAGCTTGCCGACTAGCGGGATGCTCCGTGAGCAGTTCTTC
>NA|TRBV7-9|TRBD1|TRBJ2-7
CASSSLTGAPYEQYF
TGTGCCAGCAGCTCTTTGACAGGGGCCCCTTACGAGCAGTACTTC
>few|TRBV6-5|NA|TRBJ1-6
CASSTNNSPLHF
TGTGCCAGCAGTACCAATAATTCACCCCTCCACTTT
>NA|TRBV14|NA|TRBJ2-7
CASSQGATYEQYF
TGTGCCAGCAGCCAAGGGGCAACCTACGAGCAGTACTTC
>few|TRBV7-2|NA|TRBJ2-7
CASSLPGYREQYF
TGTGCCAGCAGCTTACCGGGTTATAGGGAGCAGTACTTC